This record covers a single TCR beta chain. This sample is part of a study of cytomegalovirus exposure and HLA in healthy donors. The germline V gene has CDR1 MNHNY and CDR2 SVGAGI (reference sequence). This CDR3 is 13 amino acids long. Trimming stripped 6 bases from V and 5 bases from J, with 11 bases between. Primers included in the PCR were 60 Vbeta and 13 Jbeta primers. Generated by immunoSEQ multiplex PCR, the TCRdb table keeps only in-frame clones and is missing some. In the table there are about 82,000 clones, about 78% of which are singletons. Sequencing was carried out using PBMCs. V and J are TRBV6-6 and TRBJ2-1, with D tentatively TRBD2 (5 bases). The clonotype comes from a male donor in good health and CMV-seropositive. The CDR3 DNA is TGTGCCAGCAGACGGGGTCAAGACAATGAGCAGTTCTTC. Its protein product is CASRRGQDNEQFF.